Each of the 26 T cell receptor beta chains below was sequenced from the same sample in a study of blood T cell repertoires in COVID-19 (dated by TCRdb to about 2020). Receptor amplification or capture employed the immunoSEQ multiplex PCR assay. TCRdb took this table from immuneACCESS and kept in-frame rearrangements with V and J called. Such tables lack part of the clones; where checked against another copy, unresolved V genes explain under half of the gap, and the rest is unexplained. This sample is represented by 150,000 to 200,000 clones; approximately 87% of them were singletons. The ten largest clones represent roughly 3.9% of the sample. What was sequenced was peripheral blood. The origin of the receptors is a man aged 18 to 29 with active or convalescent COVID-19.

The rearrangement uses TRBV6-5 and TRBJ1-3; no clear D. Trimming cost V 6 bases and J 0 bases, with 12 bases left between them. Germline V gene data show CDR1 as MNHEY and CDR2 as SVGAGI. This CDR3 comprises 15 residues. CDR3 amino acids: CASSSYGASGNTIYF. The CDR3 nucleotides are TGTGCCAGCAGCTCCTATGGAGCCTCTGGAAACACCATATATTTT.

The V call is TRBV2, the J call TRBJ2-2, with TRBD1 matching over 7 bases. Germline V gene data show CDR1 as SNHLY and CDR2 as FYNNEI. The CDR3 loop spans 14 amino acids. V was clipped by 7 bases and J by 1 base; unmatched bases: 3. The CDR3 loop reads CASTRTGNTGELFF. In DNA, the CDR3 is TGTGCCAGCACACGGACAGGGAACACCGGGGAGCTGTTTTTT.

This clone was detected once. V usage is TRBV3-1 (or the pseudogene TRBV3-2) and J usage is TRBJ2-5; unclear D gene. CDR1 and CDR2 from the germline V gene are LGHDT and YNNKEL (reference sequence). The CDR3 contains 12 residues. Trimming removed 4 bases at V and 4 bases at J, with 7 bases between. CDR3 protein: CASSPPRETQYF. The DNA of the CDR3 is TGTGCCAGCAGCCCTCCTAGAGAGACCCAGTACTTC.

This sequence joins TRBV20-1 and TRBJ2-3, with D uncertain. This CDR3 is 15 amino acids long. The V and J ends lost 3 bases and 2 bases respectively, with 15 bases between them. CDR1 DFQATT and CDR2 SNEGSKA come from the germline V gene (reference sequence). The CDR3 sequence is CSASTPRGLTDTQYF. The CDR3 DNA reads TGCAGTGCTAGTACCCCGCGCGGTCTCACAGATACGCAGTATTTT.

CDR3 amino acids: CASARKEGGSSPLHF. CDR3 nucleotides: TGTGCCAGCGCCCGAAAGGAGGGGGGGAGCTCACCCCTCCACTTT. This sequence joins TRBV21-1 and TRBJ1-6. TRBV21-1 is labeled a pseudogene. The CDR3 sequence is 15 residues long.

The chain links TRBV28 to TRBJ1-2; D remains ambiguous. This CDR3 region has 12 residues. Germline V CDR1 and CDR2: MDHEN, SYDVKM. Trimming cost V 7 bases and J 8 bases, with 14 bases left between them. As DNA, the CDR3 is TGTGCCAGCAATTCACAGTCACGGGGCTACACCTTC. Translating it yields CASNSQSRGYTF.

The chain combines TRBV30 with TRBJ1-2; D uncertain. Germline V lookup: CDR1 GTSNPN, CDR2 SVGIG (reference sequence). Trimming left V 0 bases short and J 1 base short, with 6 bases between. The CDR3 extends over 13 amino acids. The CDR3 DNA follows: TGTGCCTGGAGTGTCGGTAATAACTATGGCTACACCTTC. Translation: CAWSVGNNYGYTF.

This sequence joins TRBV3-1 (or the pseudogene TRBV3-2) and TRBJ1-1; TRBD1 agrees at 7 bases. V gave up 4 bases and J gave up 3 bases; unmatched junction bases: 5. CDR3 length equals 14 residues. Looked up from germline, CDR1 is LGHDT and CDR2 is YNNKEL (reference sequence). The CDR3 spells CASSLTGVDTEAFF. In nucleotides, the CDR3 is TGTGCCAGCAGCCTTACAGGGGTGGACACTGAAGCTTTCTTT.

This clone was detected only once. The V gene is TRBV6-2 or TRBV6-3, the J gene TRBJ1-5; 7 bases map to TRBD1. The CDR3 runs 14 residues. V trimming: 6 bases; J trimming: 3 bases; junction bases outside the gene matches: 5. Germline V gene lookup returns CDR1 MNHEY and CDR2 SVGEGT. CDR3 loop: CASSNRGFNQPQHF. CDR3 DNA: TGTGCCAGCAGCAACAGGGGCTTCAATCAGCCCCAGCATTTT.

CDR3 nucleotide sequence: TGTGCCAGCAGTGGGCCTCAGGGGGTTGGTGAAAAACTGTTTTTT. Protein: CASSGPQGVGEKLFF. The chain recombines TRBV28 with TRBJ1-4; 7 bases map to TRBD1. The CDR3 has 15 residues. Per the germline V gene, CDR1 is MDHEN and CDR2 is SYDVKM. The ends lost 5 bases at V and 7 bases at J; junction bases unmatched: 10.

The gene calls are TRBV19 and TRBJ1-1; 9 bases are shared with TRBD1. The CDR3 is 15 residues long. The V gene's germline CDR1 is LNHDA and CDR2 SQIVND (reference sequence). J was trimmed by 5 bases and V by 3 bases; bases with no gene match: 7. The CDR3 nucleotides are TGTGCCAGTAGTATTTATTCCGGACAGGGGACTGAAGCTTTCTTT. Protein product: CASSIYSGQGTEAFF.

This chain connects TRBV7-2 to TRBJ2-2, with 7 positions matching TRBD1. The V gene end was trimmed by 4 bases and the J gene end by 2 bases; junction bases not matched to a gene: 7. In germline, CDR1 is SGHTA, CDR2 FQGNSA. The CDR3 sequence is 16 residues long. The CDR3 here is CASSSPTGSNTGELFF. The CDR3 nucleotides are TGTGCCAGCAGCTCGCCGACAGGGAGTAACACCGGGGAGCTGTTTTTT.

This chain connects TRBV30 to TRBJ1-1; tentatively, D is TRBD1 (5 bases). Trimming took 4 bases from V and 2 from J, leaving 14 bases between them. The CDR3 is 14 amino acids. The germline V gene has CDR1 GTSNPN and CDR2 SVGIG (reference sequence). The CDR3 region is CAWIPGTFNTEAFF. The CDR3 DNA is TGTGCCTGGATACCCGGGACTTTTAACACTGAAGCTTTCTTT.

The chain joins TRBV28 to TRBJ1-4, with D perhaps TRBD1 (5 bases). This CDR3 is 14 amino acids long. V was pared by 2 bases and J by 4 bases, with 8 bases between. Germline V gives CDR1 MDHEN, CDR2 SYDVKM. CDR3 in amino acids: CASSLGGNNEKLFF. The CDR3 region has the DNA TGTGCCAGCAGTTTAGGGGGGAATAATGAAAAACTGTTTTTT.

The rearrangement links TRBV4-3 to TRBJ2-6, with 9 bases lining up with TRBD1. Trimming took 4 bases from V and 4 from J; bases not matched to a gene: 8. This CDR3 spans 17 amino acids. Looked up from germline, CDR1 is LGHNA and CDR2 is YSLEER. CDR3 DNA: TGCGCCAGCAGCCCTACAGGGGGCGCGGGGGGGGCCAACGTCCTGACTTTC. It translates to CASSPTGGAGGANVLTF.

This clone was observed a single time. V usage is TRBV6-5 and J usage is TRBJ2-5; 11 positions agree with TRBD2. Germline CDR1 reads MNHEY; CDR2 reads SVGAGI. The CDR3 has 16 residues. V lost 2 bases to trimming and J lost 4 bases; unmatched junction nucleotides: 6. The CDR3 reads CASSYALAGGLETQYF. The CDR3 nucleotides read TGTGCCAGCAGTTACGCCCTAGCGGGAGGACTAGAGACCCAGTACTTC.

This clone qualifies as medium-sized. This rearrangement joins TRBV19 to TRBJ2-2; TRBD2 aligns across 14 bases. This CDR3 has 16 amino acids. Germline V gives CDR1 LNHDA, CDR2 SQIVND (reference sequence). V lost 2 bases to trimming and J lost 6 bases; unmatched junction nucleotides: 2. CDR3 in amino acids: CASSISTSGGAGELFF. The CDR3 nucleotides read TGTGCCAGTAGTATATCGACTAGCGGGGGGGCCGGGGAGCTGTTTTTT.

The CDR3 is CATSDWDNGYGYTF. The CDR3 DNA reads TGTGCCACCAGTGATTGGGACAACGGCTATGGCTACACCTTC. This rearrangement joins TRBV24-1 to TRBJ1-2, with D tentatively TRBD1 (6 bases). The CDR3 length is 14 residues. Germline assignment: CDR1 KGHDR and CDR2 SFDVKD. V was pared by 2 bases and J by 4 bases, with 10 bases between.

The chain recombines TRBV6-2 or TRBV6-3 with TRBJ2-1; possible D gene TRBD2, 5 bases. The CDR3 has 17 residues. Germline values: CDR1 MNHEY, CDR2 SVGEGT. V was trimmed by 2 bases and J by 1 base, leaving 15 bases between them. The CDR3 DNA reads as TGTGCCAGCAGTTACCCCCAAGGGAGCGGATCCTACAATGAGCAGTTCTTC. Its protein product is CASSYPQGSGSYNEQFF.

The chain has TRBV11-3 and TRBJ1-1, with D tentatively TRBD1 (5 bases). Trimming stripped 1 base from V and 3 bases from J, with 12 bases between. The CDR3 has 15 amino acids. Germline CDR1 reads SGHNT; CDR2 reads YENEEA. The CDR3 protein is CASSLGGEGYTEAFF. The CDR3 DNA follows: TGTGCCAGCAGCTTAGGAGGGGAGGGGTACACTGAAGCTTTCTTT.

V and J are TRBV5-6 and TRBJ1-2; TRBD1 matches at 7 bases. Trimming at V came to 4 bases and at J to 3 bases, leaving 6 bases not matched to a gene. Germline lookup yields CDR1 SGHDT and CDR2 YYEEEE. CDR3 size: 14 residues. CDR3 protein: CASSQPGGHYGYTF. For the CDR3, the DNA is TGTGCCAGCAGCCAACCAGGGGGACACTATGGCTACACCTTC.

This clone was picked up one time. The rearrangement links TRBV5-4 to TRBJ2-5; 9 bases line up with TRBD1. Germline CDR1 is SGHNT and CDR2 is YYREEE (reference sequence). Unmatched junction bases numbered 2, after V lost 4 bases and J lost 1 base. The CDR3 consists of 14 residues. In nucleotides, the CDR3 is TGTGCCAGCAGCCGGACAGGGGCCCAAGAGACCCAGTACTTC. Encoded protein: CASSRTGAQETQYF.

The V gene is TRBV5-1, the J gene TRBJ2-5; D ambiguous. Germline CDR1 SGHRS, CDR2 YFSETQ. The CDR3 totals 13 residues. V was pared by 1 base and J by 2 bases, with 6 bases between. The DNA of the CDR3 is TGCGCCAGCAGCTTGAGCTCGCAAGAGACCCAGTACTTC. As protein: CASSLSSQETQYF.

V usage is TRBV4-2 and J usage is TRBJ2-5, with 10 positions matching TRBD2. With V trimmed by 1 base and J by 5 bases, 7 bases remained unmatched. There are 16 residues in the CDR3. The V gene's germline CDR1 is LGHNA and CDR2 YNFKEQ. Here the CDR3 reads CASSQGSLAGVETQYF. The CDR3 DNA sequence: TGTGCCAGCAGCCAAGGGTCTCTAGCGGGGGTTGAGACCCAGTACTTC.

V is TRBV27 and J is TRBJ1-6, with 8 positions matching TRBD1. This CDR3 region has 15 residues. J was trimmed by 6 bases and V by 3 bases; bases with no gene match: 4. Per the germline V gene, CDR1 is MNHEY and CDR2 is SMNVEV (reference sequence). As DNA, the CDR3 is TGTGCCAGCAGTTTCCGGGACAGGTTTAATTCACCCCTCCACTTT. This codes for CASSFRDRFNSPLHF.

The gene calls are TRBV24-1 and TRBJ2-1; no firm D call. This CDR3 has 13 amino acids. Germline V gene lookup returns CDR1 KGHDR and CDR2 SFDVKD. V was pared by 0 bases and J by 7 bases, with 6 bases between. CDR3 region: CATSDLVRNEQFF. Here the CDR3 DNA reads TGTGCCACCAGTGATTTGGTCAGAAATGAGCAGTTCTTC.